The 13 T cell receptor beta chains below all came from one sample that was sequenced in a study of cytomegalovirus exposure and HLA in healthy donors. With 60 Vbeta and 13 Jbeta primers, the PCR was carried out. Sequenced by immunoSEQ multiplex PCR; TCRdb stores in-frame clones only, minus some. The sample lists about 100,000 clones; around 76% were seen once. The sequenced sample was PBMCs. The receptors here all came from a woman between 45 and 65 years old in good health and CMV-seropositive.

The chain links TRBV9 to TRBJ1-5, with unresolved D. The germline CDR1 and CDR2 sequences are SGDLS and YYNGEE. This CDR3 has 13 amino acids. V lost 10 bases to trimming and J lost 0 bases, with 11 bases between them. The DNA of the CDR3 is TGTGCCTCCCGACGGGATAGCAATCAGCCCCAGCATTTT. This sequence encodes CASRRDSNQPQHF.

This clone was observed a handful of times. This rearrangement joins TRBV6-6 to TRBJ1-2; D unresolved. CDR3 size: 11 residues. CDR1 is MNHNY, CDR2 SVGAGI, per germline (reference sequence). Trimming took 7 bases from V and 7 from J, leaving 10 bases between them. The CDR3 DNA is TGTGCCAGCACACAAGGAGGTGGCTACACCTTC. This encodes CASTQGGGYTF.

V gene TRBV6-5 combines with J gene TRBJ1-1; no clear D. Trimming removed 0 bases at V and 0 bases at J, with 8 bases between. Per germline, CDR1 MNHEY and CDR2 SVGAGI. The CDR3 contains 15 residues. CDR3 in DNA: TGTGCCAGCAGTTACTCGATCAGTGTGAACACTGAAGCTTTCTTT. Protein product: CASSYSISVNTEAFF.

The chain has TRBV7-2 and TRBJ2-2; D call uncertain. Trimming pared 5 bases from V and 6 bases from J, leaving 10 bases between. Germline V lookup: CDR1 SGHTA, CDR2 FQGNSA. This CDR3 comprises 13 residues. CDR3 in amino acids: CASSPLEAGELFF. CDR3 bases: TGTGCCAGCAGCCCCCTTGAGGCCGGGGAGCTGTTTTTT.

The chain is built from TRBV18 and TRBJ1-3; D is ambiguous. The V and J ends lost 6 bases and 1 base respectively, with 13 bases between them. The CDR3 runs 15 residues. Germline loops: CDR1 KGHSH, CDR2 LQKENI. The CDR3 DNA follows: TGTGCCAGCTCGACCGGGGAAGGGTCTGGAAACACCATATATTTT. Translating it yields CASSTGEGSGNTIYF.

This clone was seen a handful of times. The rearrangement uses TRBV27 and TRBJ1-1; 7 bases line up with TRBD1. Germline V gene data show CDR1 as MNHEY and CDR2 as SMNVEV (reference sequence). The J segment lost 9 bases and the V segment lost 3 bases, leaving 7 bases of the junction unmatched. The CDR3 totals 13 residues. The CDR3 DNA reads TGTGCCAGCAGTTTGAAGGGGGCAAGCAAAGCTTTCTTT. As protein: CASSLKGASKAFF.

The chain recombines TRBV4-1 with TRBJ1-1; D gene uncertain. This CDR3 region has 13 residues. With 3 bases removed from V and 1 base from J, the gap between germline ends came to 6 bases. CDR1 and CDR2 from the germline V gene are MGHRA and YSYEKL. The CDR3 DNA reads TGCGCCAGCAGCCACGGGTCGAACACTGAAGCTTTCTTT. This translates into CASSHGSNTEAFF.

This chain joins TRBV2 and TRBJ1-4, with TRBD1 as a possible D gene (6 bases). Trimming left V 6 bases short and J 7 bases short, with 18 bases between. Germline CDR1 and CDR2: SNHLY and FYNNEI. The CDR3 is 15 amino acids. The CDR3 DNA reads as TGTGCCAGCAGAGGGACAACCAAAGAGGGTGAAAAACTGTTTTTT. Amino acids: CASRGTTKEGEKLFF.

The rearrangement links TRBV30 to TRBJ2-3; D is ambiguous. The germline V and J ends were trimmed by 2 bases and 4 bases, with 4 bases remaining between them. This CDR3 region has 11 residues. Germline lookup yields CDR1 GTSNPN and CDR2 SVGIG (reference sequence). This CDR3 is CAWSLPDTQYF. CDR3 in DNA: TGTGCCTGGAGTCTCCCAGATACGCAGTATTTT.

V and J are TRBV19 and TRBJ2-7, with 10 nucleotides matching TRBD2. Germline CDR1 LNHDA, CDR2 SQIVND (reference sequence). The CDR3 runs to 14 residues. Unmatched junction bases numbered 3, after V lost 7 bases and J lost 0 bases. The CDR3 DNA is TGTGCCAGTACTTGGACTAGCGGCTCCTACGAGCAGTACTTC. This sequence encodes CASTWTSGSYEQYF.

J is TRBJ2-5 and V is TRBV5-1, with a possible D match to TRBD2 (7 bases). CDR1 and CDR2 (germline): SGHRS, YFSETQ. With 4 bases removed from V and 5 bases from J, the gap between germline ends came to 12 bases. The CDR3 has 13 residues. The CDR3 sequence is CASSGGARETQYF. CDR3 in DNA: TGCGCCAGCAGCGGGGGGGCGCGGGAGACCCAGTACTTC. Full variable domain (outside the CDR3, taken from reference TRBV5-1 and TRBJ2-5): KAGVTQTPRYLIKTRGQQVTLSCSPISGHRSVSWYQQTPGQGLQFLFEYFSETQRNKGNFPGRFSGRQFSNSRSEMNVSTLELGDSALYLCASSGGARETQYFGPGTRLLVL.

The V and J genes are TRBV10-1 and TRBJ1-6, with D hard to call. The CDR3 contains 16 residues. V dropped 6 bases and J dropped 4 bases, with 16 bases sitting between them. From germline, CDR1 is WNHNN and CDR2 SYGVQD (reference sequence). The CDR3 bases are TGCGCCAGCAGAAATCCACCGAAACTTTATAATTCACCCCTCCACTTT. It translates to CASRNPPKLYNSPLHF.

V is TRBV5-1 and J is TRBJ1-6; TRBD1 agrees at 7 bases. CDR1 is SGHRS, CDR2 YFSETQ, per germline. Trimming at V came to 3 bases and at J to 8 bases, leaving 11 bases not matched to a gene. The CDR3 extends over 16 amino acids. The CDR3 DNA sequence: TGCGCCAGCAGCTACACCGGGACAGCCAATTATTCACCCCTCCACTTT. It encodes CASSYTGTANYSPLHF. Drawing the rest from reference TRBV5-1 and TRBJ1-6, the complete variable domain is KAGVTQTPRYLIKTRGQQVTLSCSPISGHRSVSWYQQTPGQGLQFLFEYFSETQRNKGNFPGRFSGRQFSNSRSEMNVSTLELGDSALYLCASSYTGTANYSPLHFGNGTRLTVT.